Detailed here is one T cell receptor (beta chain). Its matching antigen is unknown. A much larger clone differs from this one at a single base, so this may be a read error. The sample comes from a study of shared clonotypes between healthy human individuals. The study's findings and limits: An effect of sequencing depth on clonotype sharing among donors was expected. The authors sampled blood alone, and tissue repertoires likely differ.

Original methodology: ImmunoSEQ output lacked quality scores and full-length reads, limiting matched filtering. Measured with immunoSEQ multiplex PCR; TCRdb has only the in-frame clones, and not every one. Clone size and the V and J calls come from that table; the DNA yielded D and trimming. The table lists about 490,000 clones, approximately 81% of them singletons. Germline lookup yields CDR1 MDHEN and CDR2 SYDVKM. This CDR3 spans 15 amino acids. Donors were healthy HIV-negative adults without recently reported acute infections or vaccinations. V gene TRBV28 combines with J gene TRBJ2-3; possibly TRBD2 for D (7 bases). The material sequenced was PBMCs. The clonotype originates from a woman in her thirties or forties in good health. Some clones in this sample may be carry-over from other donors' samples. The CDR3: CASRPGGWRTDTPYF. The CDR3 nucleotides are TGTGCCAGCCGACCCGGGGGGTGGAGGACAGATACGCCGTATTTT.